Each of the 28 T cell receptor beta chains below was sequenced from the same sample in a study of blood T cell repertoires in COVID-19. Measured with immunoSEQ multiplex PCR; TCRdb has only the in-frame clones, and not every one. Of roughly 15,000 clones listed, 65% to 85% were seen once; the top ten hold approximately 30%. The specimen sequenced was peripheral blood. The receptors were gathered from a human donor in a cohort sampled during active COVID-19.

This chain connects TRBV29-1 to TRBJ2-7, with TRBD2 matching over 11 bases. The CDR3 loop spans 15 amino acids. Looked up from germline, CDR1 is SQVTM and CDR2 is ANQGSEA. The trim removed 0 bases at V and 4 bases at J, leaving 5 bases unmatched. CDR3 protein: CSVEDGPSGRYEQYF. The CDR3 coding sequence is TGCAGCGTTGAAGATGGGCCTAGCGGGAGGTACGAGCAGTACTTC.

This clone was counted many times. The chain couples TRBV7-8 to TRBJ2-1; the match to TRBD2 covers 9 bases. The CDR3 extends over 13 amino acids. After removal of 2 bases from V and 9 bases from J, the junction contained 2 bases not matched to a gene. Looked up from germline, CDR1 is SGHVS and CDR2 is FQNEAQ. CDR3 sequence reads: CASSLLTSGEQFF. The CDR3 coding sequence is TGTGCCAGCAGCTTACTGACTAGCGGTGAGCAGTTCTTC.

This clone appeared a few times. CDR3 loop: CASSIEGRAGGPGGANVLTF. The CDR3, as DNA: TGTGCCAGTAGTATAGAGGGGCGAGCGGGAGGGCCGGGAGGGGCCAACGTCCTGACTTTC. The chain has TRBV19 and TRBJ2-6; 10 positions match TRBD2. With 0 bases clipped from V and 4 bases from J, the junction kept 12 bases outside the gene matches. The CDR3 extends over 20 amino acids. CDR1 is LNHDA and CDR2 is SQIVND in the germline V gene (reference sequence). The full variable domain, in which reference TRBV19 and TRBJ2-6 provide the parts outside the CDR3, is DGGITQSPKYLFRKEGQNVTLSCEQNLNHDAMYWYRQDPGQGLRLIYYSQIVNDFQKGDIAEGYSVSREKKESFPLTVTSAQKNPTAFYLCASSIEGRAGGPGGANVLTFGAGSRLTVL.

This rearrangement joins TRBV18 to TRBJ2-2, with TRBD1 matching 12 bases. V gave up 3 bases and J gave up 3 bases; unmatched junction bases: 5. The CDR3 sequence is 17 residues long. Germline values: CDR1 KGHSH, CDR2 LQKENI. CDR3 DNA: TGTGCCAGCTCACCGACCTGGGACAGGGGGCACACCGGGGAGCTGTTTTTT. Its translation: CASSPTWDRGHTGELFF.

V gene TRBV9 combines with J gene TRBJ1-1; a possible D gene is TRBD1 (5 bases). The germline gives CDR1 SGDLS, CDR2 YYNGEE. Trimming removed 4 bases at V and 0 bases at J, with 13 bases between. The CDR3 is 15 amino acids. In nucleotides, the CDR3 is TGTGCCAGCAGCCCGGGGGTAGGGTTGAACACTGAAGCTTTCTTT. Its protein product is CASSPGVGLNTEAFF.

The chain recombines TRBV27 with TRBJ1-4; D might be TRBD1 (6 bases). The length of the CDR3 is 15 residues. V shed 5 bases and J shed 0 bases, with 10 bases lying between them. CDR1 MNHEY and CDR2 SMNVEV come from the germline V gene (reference sequence). The CDR3 coding sequence is TGTGCCAGCAGTATCACAGGGACAACTAATGAAAAACTGTTTTTT. It specifies CASSITGTTNEKLFF.

This clone is medium-sized (0.01 to 0.1%). CDR3 nucleotide sequence: TGTGCCACGACCGGGGGATGGGCACCAACTAATGAAAAACTGTTTTTT. It codes for CATTGGWAPTNEKLFF. The V and J genes are TRBV2 and TRBJ1-4; D perhaps matches TRBD1 (5 bases). CDR3 length equals 16 residues. From germline, CDR1 is SNHLY and CDR2 FYNNEI. Trimming left V 10 bases short and J 0 bases short, with 18 bases between.

This sequence joins TRBV18 and TRBJ2-3; D unclear. The germline gives CDR1 KGHSH, CDR2 LQKENI. Trimming took off 4 bases at V and 0 bases at J, with 11 bases between the two ends. CDR3 length equals 15 residues. This CDR3 is CASSLQLSSTDTQYF. The CDR3 nucleotides read TGTGCCAGCTCACTACAGCTTTCTAGCACAGATACGCAGTATTTT. Supplemented by reference TRBV18 and TRBJ2-3, the full variable domain reads NAGVMQNPRHLVRRRGQEARLRCSPMKGHSHVYWYRQLPEEGLKFMVYLQKENIIDESGMPKERFSAEFPKEGPSILRIQQVVRGDSAAYFCASSLQLSSTDTQYFGPGTRLTVL.

This chain links TRBV28 with TRBJ2-2; D is possibly TRBD1 (6 bases). CDR1 is MDHEN and CDR2 is SYDVKM in the germline V gene. The CDR3 has 16 residues. The V gene lost 5 bases and the J gene lost 1 base, with 14 bases spanning the gap. The CDR3 DNA reads TGTGCCAGCAGTCCCCGGGGACAACAGAACACCGGGGAGCTGTTTTTT. Amino acid sequence: CASSPRGQQNTGELFF.

This sequence joins TRBV18 and TRBJ1-1; D not certain. V lost 1 base to trimming and J lost 0 bases, with 18 bases between them. Germline CDR1 reads KGHSH; CDR2 reads LQKENI. The CDR3 has 18 residues. CDR3 sequence reads: CASSPLNAPGGMNTEAFF. DNA of the CDR3: TGTGCCAGCTCACCACTGAATGCCCCGGGAGGTATGAACACTGAAGCTTTCTTT. Filled out from reference TRBV18 and TRBJ1-1, the complete variable domain reads NAGVMQNPRHLVRRRGQEARLRCSPMKGHSHVYWYRQLPEEGLKFMVYLQKENIIDESGMPKERFSAEFPKEGPSILRIQQVVRGDSAAYFCASSPLNAPGGMNTEAFFGQGTRLTVV.

This chain connects TRBV7-6 to TRBJ2-3; D ambiguous. Germline CDR1 SGHVS, CDR2 FNYEAQ. V was shortened by 3 bases and J by 5 bases, with 6 bases between the two germline ends. This CDR3 region has 12 residues. As DNA, the CDR3 is TGTGCCAGCAGCTTCCCACTAGATACGCAGTATTTT. This codes for CASSFPLDTQYF.

CDR3 in DNA: TGTGCCAGCTCACCAATGGGCGGGAATCAGCCCCAGCATTTT. Protein sequence: CASSPMGGNQPQHF. This chain links TRBV18 with TRBJ1-5; unclear D gene. The germline V gene encodes CDR1 KGHSH and CDR2 LQKENI. The length of the CDR3 is 14 residues. Trimming pared 2 bases from V and 4 bases from J, leaving 9 bases between.

This chain connects TRBV7-3 to TRBJ2-1, with TRBD2 identical over 11 bases. The CDR3 spans 21 residues. V dropped 1 base and J dropped 4; count of bases not matched to a gene: 18. The V gene's germline CDR1 is SGHTA and CDR2 FQGTGA. The CDR3 is CASSLRGRQPGTSGPYNEQFF. The CDR3 DNA is TGTGCCAGCAGCTTAAGAGGACGGCAACCCGGGACTAGCGGTCCATACAATGAGCAGTTCTTC. The entire variable domain, with the rest obtained from reference TRBV7-3 and TRBJ2-1, is as follows: GAGVSQTPSNKVTEKGKYVELRCDPISGHTALYWYRQSLGQGPEFLIYFQGTGAADDSGLPNDRFFAVRPEGSVSTLKIQRTERGDSAVYLCASSLRGRQPGTSGPYNEQFFGPGTRLTVL.

This chain connects TRBV28 to TRBJ2-7; TRBD2 aligns across 13 bases. The V gene's germline CDR1 is MDHEN and CDR2 SYDVKM. V lost 5 bases to trimming and J lost 5 bases; unmatched junction nucleotides: 9. This CDR3 has 16 residues. CDR3 sequence: CASSLTSGRARDEQYF. CDR3 coding DNA: TGTGCCAGCAGTCTCACTAGCGGGAGGGCGAGAGACGAGCAGTACTTC.

The sample holds a few counts of this clone. The chain has TRBV4-2 and TRBJ2-7; 14 positions agree with TRBD2. CDR1 and CDR2 from the germline V gene are LGHNA and YNFKEQ. The CDR3 sequence is 16 residues long. Trimming removed 0 bases from V and 4 bases from J; junction bases left unmatched: 2. CDR3 sequence reads: CASSQEGTSGSYEQYF. Here the CDR3 DNA reads TGTGCCAGCAGCCAAGAAGGGACTAGCGGGAGTTACGAGCAGTACTTC.

The chain uses TRBV2 and TRBJ1-1; 9 nucleotides match TRBD1. CDR3 length: 15 amino acids. J gave up 0 bases and V 6 bases, and 5 bases lay outside the gene matches. CDR1 and CDR2 from the germline V gene are SNHLY and FYNNEI. CDR3 in amino acids: CASRDGQGLNTEAFF. CDR3 sequence (DNA): TGTGCCAGCAGAGACGGACAGGGGTTGAACACTGAAGCTTTCTTT. Variable domain in full (rest from reference TRBV2 and TRBJ1-1): EPEVTQTPSHQVTQMGQEVILRCVPISNHLYFYWYRQILGQKVEFLVSFYNNEISEKSEIFDDQFSVERPDGSNFTLKIRSTKLEDSAMYFCASRDGQGLNTEAFFGQGTRLTVV.

This clone was found a few times. The chain combines TRBV27 with TRBJ2-7; D is unresolved. V lost 0 bases and J 3 bases, leaving 15 bases between the germline ends. The CDR3 contains 16 residues. Germline V gene lookup returns CDR1 MNHEY and CDR2 SMNVEV (reference sequence). CDR3 coding DNA: TGTGCCAGCAGTTTATCTCCTTATGGCCCAGACTACGAGCAGTACTTC. It yields the protein CASSLSPYGPDYEQYF.

This chain joins TRBV28 and TRBJ2-1; perhaps TRBD1 as D (6 bases). Trimming stripped 2 bases from V and 6 bases from J, with 8 bases between. The germline V gene has CDR1 MDHEN and CDR2 SYDVKM. This CDR3 comprises 13 residues. The CDR3 DNA sequence: TGTGCCAGCAGTTTAGGGGGCGCCAATGAGCAGTTCTTC. Its protein product is CASSLGGANEQFF.

The rearrangement joins TRBV27 to TRBJ2-3; 9 bases agree with TRBD2. Germline V gene lookup returns CDR1 MNHEY and CDR2 SMNVEV (reference sequence). The trim removed 5 bases at V and 2 bases at J, leaving 2 bases unmatched. This CDR3 contains 14 residues. The CDR3: CASSIAGVTDTQYF. The DNA for the CDR3 is TGTGCCAGCAGTATAGCGGGAGTCACAGATACGCAGTATTTT.

This rearrangement joins TRBV6-2 or TRBV6-3 to TRBJ2-1, with 7 bases identical to TRBD2. The V and J ends lost 2 bases and 7 bases, in that order; junction bases with no gene match: 11. CDR1 and CDR2 (germline): MNHEY, SVGEGT. CDR3 length: 16 amino acids. CDR3 in amino acids: CASSYEASLGGNEQFF. DNA for the CDR3: TGTGCCAGCAGTTACGAAGCTTCCCTCGGGGGGAATGAGCAGTTCTTC.

The gene calls are TRBV30 and TRBJ2-7, with a possible D match to TRBD2 (5 bases). Trimming stripped 4 bases from V and 3 bases from J, with 16 bases between. The germline CDR1 and CDR2 sequences are GTSNPN and SVGIG (reference sequence). This CDR3 has 14 residues. CDR3 sequence reads: CAWNRDYEDYEQYF. The CDR3 nucleotides read TGTGCCTGGAACCGGGATTACGAAGACTACGAGCAGTACTTC.

This clone turned up a few times. This chain links TRBV4-1 with TRBJ2-7, with 13 bases identical to TRBD2. Trimming took 0 bases from V and 0 from J; bases not matched to a gene: 5. The V gene's germline CDR1 is MGHRA and CDR2 YSYEKL. The CDR3 has 18 amino acids. CDR3 sequence (DNA): TGCGCCAGCAGCCAAGACCGGACTAGCGGGAGAACCTCCTACGAGCAGTACTTC. Its protein product is CASSQDRTSGRTSYEQYF.

This chain joins TRBV15 and TRBJ2-1; TRBD2 matches at 7 bases. The germline gives CDR1 LNHNV, CDR2 YYDKDF (reference sequence). This CDR3 contains 13 residues. V was pared by 1 base and J by 6 bases, with 0 bases of the junction left unmatched. The CDR3 protein is CATSRGGGNEQFF. The CDR3 bases are TGTGCCACCAGCAGAGGGGGGGGCAATGAGCAGTTCTTC.

The chain employs TRBV4-1 and TRBJ2-2; 11 positions agree with TRBD2. CDR3 length: 18 amino acids. CDR1 is MGHRA, CDR2 YSYEKL, per germline. Trimming took 3 bases from V and 6 from J; bases not matched to a gene: 12. The CDR3 nucleotides are TGCGCCAGCAGCCACCCCCTCGGGGTACTAGCGGGAGCCGGGGAGCTGTTTTTT. This sequence encodes CASSHPLGVLAGAGELFF.

This chain connects TRBV6-5 to TRBJ2-2; maybe TRBD1 (6 bases). Germline CDR1 and CDR2: MNHEY and SVGAGI. CDR3 length equals 15 residues. V lost 0 bases and J 5 bases, leaving 10 bases between the germline ends. As DNA, the CDR3 is TGTGCCAGCAGTTACTCGAGGCAGGGGACCGGGGAGCTGTTTTTT. It specifies CASSYSRQGTGELFF.

The V and J genes are TRBV28 and TRBJ1-2; D is possibly TRBD1 (6 bases). Germline V gives CDR1 MDHEN, CDR2 SYDVKM. The V gene lost 5 bases and the J gene lost 3 bases, with 16 bases spanning the gap. This CDR3 contains 15 residues. CDR3 nucleotides: TGTGCCAGCAGTCAAGCAGGGGAAGGTTACTATGGCTACACCTTC. It codes for CASSQAGEGYYGYTF.

The gene calls are TRBV6-2 or TRBV6-3 and TRBJ2-4; D gene ambiguous. From germline, CDR1 is MNHEY and CDR2 SVGEGT. The CDR3 runs 11 residues. The V gene lost 4 bases and the J gene lost 4 bases, with 2 bases spanning the gap. CDR3 sequence: CASSSKNIQYF. In nucleotides, the CDR3 is TGTGCCAGCAGTTCTAAAAACATTCAGTACTTC.

This chain joins TRBV5-6 and TRBJ2-2, with D possibly TRBD1 on 5 matching bases. The CDR3 sequence is 13 residues long. Looked up from germline, CDR1 is SGHDT and CDR2 is YYEEEE. Trimming cost V 4 bases and J 6 bases, with 10 bases left between them. The CDR3 region is CASSVQGPGELFF. The CDR3 DNA reads TGTGCCAGCAGCGTCCAGGGCCCCGGGGAGCTGTTTTTT.